This entry lists 26 T cell receptor beta chains sequenced from one sample in a study of OX40 agonist ivuxolimab in advanced cancers. Sequencing used immunoSEQ multiplex PCR; TCRdb keeps in-frame clones, though not all of them. Here the sample spans 100,000 to 120,000 clones, approximately 90% being singletons. Here the sequenced sample was CD4+ or CD8+ T cells sorted from blood, taken in a trial of the OX40 agonist ivuxolimab. All receptors derive from an adult with an advanced solid tumor such as melanoma, head and neck, liver or kidney cancer.

The V gene is TRBV9, the J gene TRBJ1-5; 8 bases map to TRBD1. Germline lookup yields CDR1 SGDLS and CDR2 YYNGEE. The V and J ends lost 4 bases and 1 base, in that order; junction bases with no gene match: 1. CDR3 length equals 14 residues. CDR3 bases: TGTGCCAGCAGCCGGGACAGGAGCAATCAGCCCCAGCATTTT. Translating it yields CASSRDRSNQPQHF. Full variable domain (missing parts from reference TRBV9 and TRBJ1-5): DSGVTQTPKHLITATGQRVTLRCSPRSGDLSVYWYQQSLDQGLQFLIQYYNGEERAKGNILERFSAQQFPDLHSELNLSSLELGDSALYFCASSRDRSNQPQHFGDGTRLSIL.

This chain joins TRBV19 and TRBJ2-1; D gene ambiguous. Germline CDR1 and CDR2: LNHDA and SQIVND (reference sequence). The germline V and J ends were trimmed by 5 bases and 8 bases, with 10 bases remaining between them. The CDR3 loop spans 12 amino acids. CDR3 loop: CASSRSDHEQFF. CDR3 nucleotide sequence: TGTGCCAGTAGTCGAAGTGACCATGAGCAGTTCTTC.

The chain links TRBV7-6 to TRBJ2-3; 8 bases match TRBD1. V lost 1 base to trimming and J lost 6 bases; unmatched junction nucleotides: 0. Germline CDR1 and CDR2: SGHVS and FNYEAQ. This CDR3 is built from 13 residues. DNA of the CDR3: TGTGCCAGCAGCTTAGGGGACAGGGATACGCAGTATTTT. It specifies CASSLGDRDTQYF.

The rearrangement uses TRBV30 and TRBJ2-6; no clear D gene. The germline V gene has CDR1 GTSNPN and CDR2 SVGIG (reference sequence). CDR3 size: 14 residues. The ends were cut back, 5 bases at V and 0 bases at J, with 8 bases in the middle. This CDR3 is CAWSRYSGANVLTF. CDR3 nucleotides: TGTGCCTGGTCTAGGTACTCTGGGGCCAACGTCCTGACTTTC.

This sequence joins TRBV9 and TRBJ1-2; 7 nucleotides line up with TRBD1. V shed 0 bases, J shed 8 bases, and the junction held 7 bases outside the gene matches. Germline V gives CDR1 SGDLS, CDR2 YYNGEE. The length of the CDR3 is 14 residues. CDR3 sequence reads: CASSVAGQAAGYTF. CDR3 nucleotides: TGTGCCAGCAGCGTAGCTGGACAGGCCGCCGGCTACACCTTC.

The chain links TRBV4-2 to TRBJ2-1, with D unclear. The CDR3 has 12 amino acids. The V gene lost 3 bases and the J gene lost 9 bases, with 9 bases spanning the gap. Germline values: CDR1 LGHNA, CDR2 YNFKEQ. The CDR3 nucleotides read TGTGCCAGCAGCCATGTTAGAGGTGAGCAGTTCTTC. Its translation: CASSHVRGEQFF.

The chain joins TRBV19 to TRBJ1-2; 8 bases line up with TRBD1. The CDR3 runs to 14 residues. In germline, CDR1 is LNHDA, CDR2 SQIVND (reference sequence). Trimming removed 8 bases from V and 5 bases from J; junction bases left unmatched: 10. The CDR3 sequence is CASENDRGRYGYTF. In nucleotides, the CDR3 is TGTGCCAGTGAGAACGACAGGGGCCGATATGGCTACACCTTC.

The chain couples TRBV5-6 to TRBJ2-1, with a weak D call TRBD1 (6 bases). This CDR3 spans 14 amino acids. Trimming shortened V by 0 bases and J by 9 bases, and 13 bases separated the two germline ends. In germline, CDR1 is SGHDT, CDR2 YYEEEE. The CDR3 sequence is CASSLGHGGVEQFF. The CDR3 DNA sequence: TGTGCCAGCAGCTTGGGCCATGGGGGCGTTGAGCAGTTCTTC.

V and J are TRBV19 and TRBJ1-1, with 9 bases aligning to TRBD1. J was trimmed by 11 bases and V by 5 bases; bases with no gene match: 12. This CDR3 has 14 residues. Germline V CDR1 and CDR2: LNHDA, SQIVND (reference sequence). The CDR3 DNA reads TGTGCCAGTAGTGCCGCGACAGGGGGGCGAACGGCTTTCTTT. Its protein is CASSAATGGRTAFF.

V gene TRBV6-1 combines with J gene TRBJ1-1, with D possibly TRBD1 on 5 matching bases. Looked up from germline, CDR1 is MNHNS and CDR2 is SASEGT. This CDR3 contains 15 residues. The ends were cut back, 1 base at V and 7 bases at J, with 16 bases in the middle. In DNA, the CDR3 is TGTGCCAGCAGTGAAGTAGGATCGATGGGGGTTGAAGCTTTCTTT. Protein product: CASSEVGSMGVEAFF.

The genes are TRBV28 and TRBJ2-5; D is perhaps TRBD1 (5 bases). CDR3 length: 14 amino acids. Trimming stripped 5 bases from V and 5 bases from J, with 15 bases between. Germline-derived CDR1 and CDR2 are MDHEN and SYDVKM. CDR3 bases: TGTGCCAGCAGTCCTGCGACAGATCGGGAGACCCAGTACTTC. Residues: CASSPATDRETQYF.

The chain employs TRBV7-9 and TRBJ2-5, with D perhaps matching TRBD1 (5 bases). CDR1 is SEHNR, CDR2 FQNEAQ, per germline (reference sequence). Trimming removed 1 base from V and 4 bases from J, with 10 bases in between. The CDR3 runs to 14 residues. Written as DNA, the CDR3 is TGTGCCAGCAGCTTAGGCAGGGTACCAGAGACCCAGTACTTC. Protein sequence: CASSLGRVPETQYF.

In this sample, this clone turned up once. The chain uses TRBV30 and TRBJ1-4; maybe TRBD1 (5 bases). CDR3 length equals 12 residues. The germline V gene encodes CDR1 GTSNPN and CDR2 SVGIG (reference sequence). Trimming took off 2 bases at V and 14 bases at J, with 15 bases between the two ends. The CDR3 is CAWSKGKGGLFF. For the CDR3, the DNA is TGTGCCTGGAGTAAGGGGAAGGGCGGCCTGTTTTTT.

The CDR3 coding sequence is TGTGCCAGCAGCGTAGGACAGCCCTACTCTGGAAACACCATATATTTT. Its protein product is CASSVGQPYSGNTIYF. The chain recombines TRBV9 with TRBJ1-3; weak D call: TRBD1 (5 bases). V was clipped by 0 bases and J by 0 bases, with 10 bases between them. CDR3 length: 16 amino acids. CDR1 SGDLS and CDR2 YYNGEE come from the germline V gene.

The chain is built from TRBV4-3 and TRBJ2-4, with D perhaps TRBD1 (5 bases). Trimming cost V 2 bases and J 3 bases, with 11 bases left between them. The germline V gene encodes CDR1 LGHNA and CDR2 YSLEER. This CDR3 has 15 amino acids. The CDR3 region has the DNA TGCGCCAGCAGCCAACAGGGTAATGACAAAAACATTCAGTACTTC. It is translated as CASSQQGNDKNIQYF.

The gene calls are TRBV11-2 and TRBJ2-5; D unresolved. Looked up from germline, CDR1 is SGHAT and CDR2 is FQNNGV. V was shortened by 3 bases and J by 0 bases, with 8 bases between the two germline ends. The CDR3 sequence is 14 residues long. The CDR3 nucleotides read TGTGCCAGCAGCTTGAACGGGTACCAAGAGACCCAGTACTTC. Protein sequence: CASSLNGYQETQYF.

This clone was seen once. The gene calls are TRBV4-2 and TRBJ1-5; 7 bases fit TRBD1. The CDR3 has 14 amino acids. Germline-derived CDR1 and CDR2 are LGHNA and YNFKEQ. J was trimmed by 2 bases and V by 9 bases; bases with no gene match: 7. DNA for the CDR3: TGTGCCAGTCAATCCAGGGGGGGCAATCAGCCCCAGCATTTT. Translating it yields CASQSRGGNQPQHF.

The CDR3 sequence is CASSTGLDTGELFF. Here the CDR3 DNA reads TGCGCCAGTTCGACGGGTCTGGACACCGGGGAGCTGTTTTTT. This chain connects TRBV5-1 to TRBJ2-2, with D unclear. The germline V and J ends were trimmed by 8 bases and 3 bases, with 14 bases remaining between them. CDR3 length equals 14 residues. Germline V gene sequence: CDR1 SGHRS, CDR2 YFSETQ.

The V gene is TRBV30, the J gene TRBJ2-1, with TRBD2 matching 10 bases. The V and J ends lost 7 bases and 4 bases, in that order; junction bases with no gene match: 7. This CDR3 is built from 14 residues. The V gene's germline CDR1 is GTSNPN and CDR2 SVGIG (reference sequence). CDR3 residues: CASDSGGTYNEQFF. Here the CDR3 DNA reads TGTGCCTCAGATAGCGGGGGGACGTACAATGAGCAGTTCTTC.

This rearrangement joins TRBV7-8 to TRBJ2-3; D gene uncertain. The CDR3 is 13 residues long. V was trimmed by 5 bases and J by 3 bases, leaving 9 bases between them. Germline-derived CDR1 and CDR2 are SGHVS and FQNEAQ. CDR3 protein: CASSPSRTDTQYF. The DNA for the CDR3 is TGTGCCAGCAGCCCATCCCGGACAGATACGCAGTATTTT.

V gene TRBV6-5 combines with J gene TRBJ1-1, with 8 bases matching TRBD1. Trimming took 1 base from V and 11 from J; bases not matched to a gene: 12. The CDR3 sequence is 15 residues long. The germline gives CDR1 MNHEY, CDR2 SVGAGI. The CDR3 DNA reads TGTGCCAGCAGTTACTTCGACAGGGGTAACGCGTGGGCTTTCTTT. The encoded protein is CASSYFDRGNAWAFF.

A single count supports this clone. V usage is TRBV6-8 and J usage is TRBJ2-7; TRBD1 matches 7 bases. This CDR3 spans 14 amino acids. Germline assignment: CDR1 MNHGY and CDR2 SAAAGT. With V trimmed by 7 bases and J by 6 bases, 12 bases remained unmatched. The CDR3 region is CASTSRTGTAEQYF. As DNA, the CDR3 is TGTGCCAGCACTTCTAGGACAGGCACCGCCGAGCAGTACTTC.

This clone was counted a single time. The chain recombines TRBV7-2 with TRBJ2-1; D is unclear. CDR1 is SGHTA and CDR2 is FQGNSA in the germline V gene. The CDR3 length is 16 residues. Trimming removed 1 base from V and 0 bases from J, with 10 bases in between. The CDR3 nucleotides read TGTGCCAGCAGCTTAGGAGTCAGCGTCTCCTACAATGAGCAGTTCTTC. Protein product: CASSLGVSVSYNEQFF.

This chain joins TRBV5-4 and TRBJ1-6; 9 positions agree with TRBD1. Germline V lookup: CDR1 SGHNT, CDR2 YYREEE (reference sequence). V lost 2 bases, J lost 7 bases, and 13 bases stayed unmatched. CDR3 length equals 18 residues. CDR3 nucleotide sequence: TGTGCCAGCAGCTTAATATTAAGATTCGGACAGGGGAATTCACCCCTCCACTTT. Its protein product is CASSLILRFGQGNSPLHF.

This clone was seen more than once but under ten times. This chain connects TRBV19 to TRBJ1-2, with D possibly TRBD1 on 5 matching bases. Between the trimmed V and J ends, which lost 6 bases and 2 bases, there was a span of 13 bases. This CDR3 spans 14 amino acids. Germline V gene data show CDR1 as LNHDA and CDR2 as SQIVND (reference sequence). As DNA, the CDR3 is TGTGCCAGTAGCTTCGGTCGGGGGAACTATGGCTACACCTTC. It yields the protein CASSFGRGNYGYTF.

V gene TRBV5-4 combines with J gene TRBJ2-1; TRBD1 aligns across 8 bases. Germline-derived CDR1 and CDR2 are SGHNT and YYREEE (reference sequence). CDR3 size: 15 residues. J lost 3 bases, V lost 2 bases, and 4 bases had no gene match. This chain's CDR3 is CASSFETGDYNEQFF. Written as DNA, the CDR3 is TGTGCCAGCAGCTTCGAGACAGGGGACTACAATGAGCAGTTCTTC.